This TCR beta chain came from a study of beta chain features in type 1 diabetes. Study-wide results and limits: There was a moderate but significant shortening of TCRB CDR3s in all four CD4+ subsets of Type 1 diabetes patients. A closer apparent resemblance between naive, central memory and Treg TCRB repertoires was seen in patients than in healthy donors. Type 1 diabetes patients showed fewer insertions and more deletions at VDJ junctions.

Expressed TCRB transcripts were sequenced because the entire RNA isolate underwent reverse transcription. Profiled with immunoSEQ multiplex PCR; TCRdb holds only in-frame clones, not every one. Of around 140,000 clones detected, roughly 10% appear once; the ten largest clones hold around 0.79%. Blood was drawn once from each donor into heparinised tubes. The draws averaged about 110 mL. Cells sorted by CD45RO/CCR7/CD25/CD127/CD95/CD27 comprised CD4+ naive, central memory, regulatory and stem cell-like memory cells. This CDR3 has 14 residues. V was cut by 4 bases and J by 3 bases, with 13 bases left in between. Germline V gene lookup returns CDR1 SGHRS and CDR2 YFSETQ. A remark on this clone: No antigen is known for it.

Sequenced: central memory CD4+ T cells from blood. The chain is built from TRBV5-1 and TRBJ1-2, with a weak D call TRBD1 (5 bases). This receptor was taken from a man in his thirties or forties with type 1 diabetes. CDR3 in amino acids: CASSPAPQDYGYTF. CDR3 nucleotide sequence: TGCGCCAGCAGCCCGGCCCCACAGGACTATGGCTACACCTTC.